The present T cell receptor (beta chain) was sequenced within a study of shared clonotypes between healthy human individuals. The CDR3 length is 13 residues. Trimming took off 0 bases at V and 3 bases at J, with 7 bases between the two ends. Germline CDR1 is SGHNT and CDR2 is YYREEE (reference sequence). It was about 180 ng DNA, around 32,000 T cell genomes, that sorted-subset replicate PCRs used. Clones were sequenced by immunoSEQ multiplex PCR, and TCRdb holds only the in-frame ones, with some missing. The sample holds around 2.1 million clones, almost 96% seen once. General study results and limits: Generation probabilities were higher for clonotypes shared across all four sorted-subset donors than for unshared ones. Among the subsets, naive ones generally showed larger estimated richness than memory ones.

About this clone itself: The antigen is not known.

The sequence was collected from a man younger than 35 in good health. The sample was naive CD4+ T cells sorted from blood. The subset: CD45RA+ positively selected. This chain connects TRBV5-4 to TRBJ2-7; no definite D call. Here the CDR3 DNA reads TGTGCCAGCAGCTTGGGGGCAGTCTACGAGCAGTACTTC. Translated, it gives CASSLGAVYEQYF.